This T cell receptor beta chain was identified in a study of T-cell reconstitution after alpha-beta-depleted transplantation in children. Study observations and caveats: The study reportedly traced alpha-beta T cells about two months after transplant to several hundred expanded graft clones. T cells produced anew were the main source of T-cell counts and diversity one year after transplant.

This clonotype was seen a handful of times. Antigen specificity is unknown. This CDR3 has 12 residues. Looked up from germline, CDR1 is SEHNR and CDR2 is FQNEAQ (reference sequence). Losses at the gene ends were 2 bases for V and 12 bases for J; bases not matched to a gene: 3. The library targeted TCRbeta and was prepared with unique molecular identifiers. TCRdb called the PCR reads again in MiXCR, with one record for every CDR3 protein. In the table there are around 490,000 distinct CDR3 sequences, 9.5% to 12% of which are singletons. The rearrangement uses TRBV7-9 and TRBJ2-1; TRBD2 aligns across 8 bases. The origin of this receptor is a female patient aged 2-15 years who had a stem cell transplant for aplastic anemia, so the T cells may come from the graft donor. The specimen was PBMCs, mostly from graft donor cells, collected 180 days after TCRalphabeta/CD19-depleted stem cell transplant. The CDR3 sequence is CASSLRLAGQFF. In DNA form, the CDR3 reads TGTGCCAGCAGCTTAAGGCTAGCGGGGCAGTTCTTC.